Listed below are T cell receptor beta chains from one sample, sequenced in a study of CD8+ T cells in alopecia areata. Sequenced by immunoSEQ multiplex PCR; TCRdb stores in-frame clones only, minus some. In the table there are about 180,000 clones, approximately 49% of which are singletons. The specimen comprised CD8+ T cells sorted from blood, sampled at week 52, from a patient treated with tofacitinib. All receptors come from a human donor with alopecia areata. Both conserved end residues are part of each CDR3. A D gene is named only where the DNA matches it firmly. Expanded clones get a size class; other rows say once, few or many, or leave the size out.

D gene	clone size	V gene	J gene	CDR3 DNA	CDR3 protein
.	.	TRBV6-5	TRBJ2-7	TGTGCCAGCAGGCCCGGATATGGAAACGAGCAGTACTTC	CASRPGYGNEQYF
.	.	TRBV11-2	TRBJ2-7	TGTGCCAGCAGCTTCTCATTTGGCAGGGGCTCCTACGAGCAGTACTTC	CASSFSFGRGSYEQYF
.	.	TRBV30	TRBJ1-3	TGTGCCTGGAGTATAACTAGCTCTGGAAACACCATATATTTT	CAWSITSSGNTIYF
.	.	TRBV13	TRBJ1-2	TGTGCCAGCAGCTCACCAACGGAAGGCTACACCTTC	CASSSPTEGYTF
.	.	TRBV5-6	TRBJ2-1	TGTGCCAGCAGCTCCCGACTGATCCCCTACAATGAGCAGTTCTTC	CASSSRLIPYNEQFF
TRBD1	.	TRBV27	TRBJ2-7	TGTGCCAGCAGTGGGGGACAGGGGGTCGAGCAGTACTTC	CASSGGQGVEQYF
TRBD1	.	TRBV4-3	TRBJ2-1	TGCGCCAGCAGCCAAGACGGAGACAGGGCGAATGAGCAGTTCTTC	CASSQDGDRANEQFF
.	few	TRBV4-3	TRBJ2-7	TGCGCCAGCAGCCAGGGGACGGGGGATCTCGGTGAGCAGTACTTC	CASSQGTGDLGEQYF
.	.	TRBV29-1	TRBJ2-3	TGCAGCCTCATGGAGGACTTTAGCACAGATACGCAGTATTTT	CSLMEDFSTDTQYF
TRBD2	.	TRBV7-3	TRBJ2-1	TGTGCCAGCAGCTTAGTCCTAGCGGGGGTGAATGAGCAGTTCTTC	CASSLVLAGVNEQFF
TRBD1	.	TRBV27	TRBJ1-2	TGTGCCAGCAGTCTCCTACAGGGGAGGGGCTACACCTTC	CASSLLQGRGYTF